These 3 T cell receptor beta chains originate from one sample sequenced in a study of cytomegalovirus exposure and HLA in healthy donors. The table came from immunoSEQ multiplex PCR; TCRdb's copy has only in-frame clones and leaves some out. The sample records 75,000 to 90,000 clones, approximately 95% being singletons. Sequencing was carried out using PBMCs. The source of these receptors is a woman between 18 and 29 years old in good health and CMV-seronegative.

The rearrangement uses TRBV6-6 and TRBJ1-3, with unresolved D. Germline loops: CDR1 MNHNY, CDR2 SVGAGI (reference sequence). The V gene lost 8 bases and the J gene lost 6 bases, with 8 bases spanning the gap. The CDR3 runs to 11 residues. The CDR3, as DNA: TGTGCCAGCCACGTGGCAAACACCATATATTTT. As protein: CASHVANTIYF.

This sequence joins TRBV28 and TRBJ1-3; D perhaps matches TRBD1 (5 bases). Trimming pared 1 base from V and 4 bases from J, leaving 14 bases between. The CDR3 extends over 16 amino acids. The germline V gene has CDR1 MDHEN and CDR2 SYDVKM. The CDR3 is CASSLFPGGVGNTIYF. CDR3 in DNA: TGTGCCAGCAGTTTATTCCCCGGGGGGGTAGGAAACACCATATATTTT.

The chain links TRBV4-3 to TRBJ2-7, with 8 bases fitting TRBD1. The CDR3 contains 16 residues. Germline trimming cut 4 bases from V and 2 bases from J; bases unmatched to any gene: 10. Germline V lookup: CDR1 LGHNA, CDR2 YSLEER. CDR3 region: CASSRRTGQATYEQYF. CDR3 in DNA: TGCGCCAGCAGCCGCCGGACGGGACAGGCAACCTACGAGCAGTACTTC.